The rows below give T cell receptor beta chains drawn from one sample of a study of cytomegalovirus exposure and HLA in healthy donors. TCRdb's table, derived via immunoSEQ multiplex PCR, lists solely in-frame clones and lacks some. The table for this sample gives 100,000 to 150,000 clones. The sequenced sample consisted of PBMCs. These receptors originate from a man aged 18-30 years in good health and CMV-seronegative. CDR3s include the opening cysteine and the closing phenylalanine or tryptophan. A D gene is named only where the DNA matches it firmly.

TRBJ2-7 | TRBV4-1 | . | CASSRKGMRDEQYF | TGCGCCAGCAGCCGGAAAGGTATGCGGGACGAGCAGTACTTC
TRBJ2-3 | TRBV18 | . | CASSPGGGWTDTQYF | TGTGCCAGCTCACCAGGGGGAGGTTGGACAGATACGCAGTATTTT
TRBJ2-3 | TRBV9 | . | CASSVGRADTQYF | TGTGCCAGCAGCGTAGGGAGAGCAGATACGCAGTATTTT
TRBJ2-1 | TRBV10-3 | TRBD2 | CAISGPSSGHPTSYNEQFF | TGTGCCATCAGTGGGCCCTCTAGCGGGCATCCCACCTCCTACAATGAGCAGTTCTTC
TRBJ2-5 | TRBV2 | . | CASSDARVVETQYF | TGTGCCAGCAGTGATGCCCGAGTCGTGGAGACCCAGTACTTC
TRBJ1-4 | TRBV28 | . | CASSLSPARAERDEKLFF | TGTGCCAGCAGTTTAAGTCCGGCCAGGGCAGAAAGGGATGAAAAACTGTTTTTT
TRBJ1-5 | TRBV6-1 | TRBD1 | CASSEAPGGPNYSNQPQHF | TGTGCCAGCAGTGAAGCTCCAGGGGGCCCCAATTATAGCAATCAGCCCCAGCATTTT
TRBJ2-2 | TRBV10-3 | . | CAINSGVRAGELFF | TGTGCCATCAATTCCGGGGTCCGGGCCGGGGAGCTGTTTTTT
TRBJ1-2 | TRBV25-1 | . | CAASGVYGYTF | TGTGCCGCGAGCGGGGTCTATGGCTACACCTTC
TRBJ2-1 | TRBV20-1 | TRBD2 | CSGVTSGVQFF | TGCAGTGGTGTGACTAGCGGGGTGCAGTTCTTC
TRBJ1-2 | TRBV5-1 | TRBD1 | CASRSSWHDRAYYGYTF | TGCGCCAGCAGAAGTTCTTGGCATGACAGGGCGTACTATGGCTACACCTTC
TRBJ2-7 | TRBV19 | TRBD2 | CASSQGTSIVYEQYF | TGTGCCAGTAGTCAGGGGACTAGTATAGTCTACGAGCAGTACTTC
TRBJ2-1 | TRBV6-6 | . | CASRSDRTAHNEQFF | TGTGCCAGCAGATCTGACCGGACAGCCCACAATGAGCAGTTCTTC
TRBJ2-3 | TRBV14 | . | CAKSSSGEEDTQYF | TGTGCGAAATCGAGCTCGGGGGAGGAGGATACGCAGTATTTT
TRBJ2-1 | TRBV6-5 | TRBD2 | CASSYRLAGYNEQFF | TGTGCCAGCAGTTACCGCCTAGCGGGATACAATGAGCAGTTCTTC
TRBJ1-4 | TRBV19 | . | CASTTLGRSRDEKLFF | TGTGCCAGTACCACCCTGGGGAGGTCTCGCGATGAAAAACTGTTTTTT
TRBJ1-5 | TRBV10-3 | TRBD1 | CAINSGGFNQPQHF | TGTGCCATCAATTCAGGGGGTTTCAATCAGCCCCAGCATTTT
TRBJ2-7 | TRBV2 | TRBD2 | CASSRTSGVNEQYF | TGTGCCAGCAGTCGGACTAGCGGGGTGAACGAGCAGTACTTC
TRBJ1-1 | TRBV30 | . | CAWSVDSEAFF | TGTGCCTGGAGCGTGGACAGCGAGGCTTTCTTT
TRBJ2-1 | TRBV4-2 | . | CASSQDKAALSRRQFF | TGTGCCAGCAGCCAAGATAAGGCAGCGCTGAGCCGGAGGCAGTTCTTC
TRBJ2-6 | TRBV18 | . | CASSPDSPGANVLTF | TGTGCCAGCTCACCCGACAGCCCTGGGGCCAACGTCCTGACTTTC
TRBJ1-2 | TRBV7-8 | . | CASSLASGVGYGYTF | TGTGCCAGCAGCTTAGCGTCGGGGGTAGGCTATGGCTACACCTTC
TRBJ1-6 | TRBV9 | . | CASSVEGAILNSPLHF | TGTGCCAGCAGCGTAGAAGGGGCCATTCTAAATTCACCCCTCCACTTT
TRBJ1-1 | TRBV9 | . | CASSVQTGNTEAFF | TGTGCCAGCAGCGTCCAGACAGGCAACACTGAAGCTTTCTTT
TRBJ1-3 | TRBV7-8 | TRBD1 | CASSLGQALSGNTIYF | TGTGCCAGCAGCTTGGGACAGGCGCTCTCTGGAAACACCATATATTTT
TRBJ1-2 | TRBV6-1 | . | CACKTLSGNYGYTF | TGTGCCTGCAAAACCCTATCAGGGAACTATGGCTACACCTTC
TRBJ2-1 | TRBV11-2 | TRBD2 | CASSPLAGAYNEQFF | TGTGCCAGCAGCCCCTTAGCGGGGGCTTACAATGAGCAGTTCTTC
TRBJ1-1 | TRBV18 | . | CASSPLSAFF | TGTGCCAGCTCACCACTGTCGGCTTTCTTT
TRBJ2-1 | TRBV6-4 | . | CASSDGAWNEQFF | TGTGCCAGCAGTGACGGGGCGTGGAATGAGCAGTTCTTC
TRBJ2-2 | TRBV11-2 | . | CASSLDLKNTGELFF | TGTGCCAGCAGCTTAGATCTTAAGAACACCGGGGAGCTGTTTTTT
TRBJ2-6 | TRBV7-8 | . | CASSLSAGSGANVLTF | TGTGCCAGCAGCTTGTCTGCCGGCTCTGGGGCCAACGTCCTGACTTTC
TRBJ1-2 | TRBV29-1 | . | CSVAGLYGYTF | TGCAGCGTTGCAGGACTCTATGGCTACACCTTC
TRBJ2-7 | TRBV4-3 | . | CASSQDRAGALYEQYF | TGCGCCAGCAGCCAAGATCGGGCGGGGGCCCTCTACGAGCAGTACTTC
TRBJ1-2 | TRBV4-3 | TRBD1 | CASSQGTGVGYTF | TGCGCCAGCAGCCAAGGGACAGGGGTCGGCTACACCTTC
TRBJ1-5 | TRBV4-1 | . | CASSQGQNQPQHF | TGCGCCAGCAGCCAAGGGCAAAATCAGCCCCAGCATTTT
TRBJ1-5 | TRBV28 | . | CASSLSRNQPQHF | TGTGCCAGCAGTTTAAGCCGCAATCAGCCCCAGCATTTT
TRBJ2-5 | TRBV7-2 | . | CASSRNTLLVQETQYF | TGTGCCAGCAGCCGCAACACACTACTCGTCCAAGAGACCCAGTACTTC
TRBJ1-2 | TRBV7-9 | . | CASSLDLSNYGYTF | TGTGCCAGCAGCTTAGATCTGAGCAACTATGGCTACACCTTC
TRBJ2-2 | TRBV27 | . | CASSLRVNTGELFF | TGTGCCAGCAGTTTGAGAGTGAACACCGGGGAGCTGTTTTTT
TRBJ1-5 | TRBV7-2 | . | CASSSSTGGNQPQHF | TGTGCCAGCAGCTCATCAACAGGAGGCAATCAGCCCCAGCATTTT
TRBJ2-3 | TRBV6-1 | TRBD2 | CASSALAGGLGDTQYF | TGTGCCAGCAGTGCCCTAGCGGGGGGGCTGGGAGATACGCAGTATTTT
TRBJ1-4 | TRBV6-1 | . | CASSGPRGLANEKLFF | TGTGCCAGCAGTGGACCAAGGGGTTTGGCTAATGAAAAACTGTTTTTT